What follows are 18 T cell receptor beta chains derived from one specimen sequenced in a study of beta chain features in type 1 diabetes. Expressed TCRB transcripts got sequenced, as all isolated RNA was reverse transcribed. Profiling relied on immunoSEQ multiplex PCR, and the TCRdb table lists in-frame clones only, not all of them. The data contain 350,000 to 450,000 clones, 14% of them singletons. The material sequenced was naive CD4+ T cells from blood. These receptors came from a young man in good health.

A few counts support this clone. This chain uses TRBV6-5 with TRBJ2-1; 8 bases match TRBD2. There are 14 residues in the CDR3. Germline V CDR1 and CDR2: MNHEY, SVGAGI. V lost 6 bases to trimming and J lost 6 bases; unmatched junction nucleotides: 7. In DNA form, the CDR3 reads TGTGCCAGCAGCTACGGGGGGGCCCTCAATGAGCAGTTCTTC. Translation: CASSYGGALNEQFF.

This clone was seen a handful of times. V gene TRBV7-6 combines with J gene TRBJ1-5, with D possibly TRBD1 on 6 matching bases. Germline CDR1 SGHVS, CDR2 FNYEAQ. This CDR3 has 16 residues. V lost 0 bases and J lost 0, with 9 bases in between. The CDR3 coding sequence is TGTGCCAGCAGCTTAGCGGGGGGACATAGCAATCAGCCCCAGCATTTT. Its translation is CASSLAGGHSNQPQHF.

A few counts support this clone. The chain uses TRBV2 and TRBJ2-1; TRBD1 aligns across 11 bases. V was pared by 5 bases and J by 9 bases, with 3 bases of the junction left unmatched. Germline loops: CDR1 SNHLY, CDR2 FYNNEI. The CDR3 loop spans 13 amino acids. In DNA, the CDR3 is TGTGCCAGCAGTCGGACAGGGGGCGGTGAGCAGTTCTTC. This translates into CASSRTGGGEQFF. Variable domain in full (rest from reference TRBV2 and TRBJ2-1): EPEVTQTPSHQVTQMGQEVILRCVPISNHLYFYWYRQILGQKVEFLVSFYNNEISEKSEIFDDQFSVERPDGSNFTLKIRSTKLEDSAMYFCASSRTGGGEQFFGPGTRLTVL.

The gene calls are TRBV6-1 and TRBJ2-5; 8 bases map to TRBD1. From germline, CDR1 is MNHNS and CDR2 SASEGT. The CDR3 is 14 residues long. Trimming removed 5 bases from V and 1 base from J; junction bases left unmatched: 3. This chain's CDR3 is CASSSGTGQETQYF. CDR3 DNA sequence: TGTGCCAGCAGTTCTGGGACAGGCCAAGAGACCCAGTACTTC.

J is TRBJ2-7 and V is TRBV4-3; D possibly corresponds to TRBD1 (6 bases). Trimming cost V 3 bases and J 4 bases, with 16 bases left between them. This CDR3 region has 15 residues. Looked up from germline, CDR1 is LGHNA and CDR2 is YSLEER. CDR3 sequence: CASSHKQDRRYEQYF. CDR3 in DNA: TGCGCCAGCAGCCACAAACAGGACAGAAGATACGAGCAGTACTTC.

The rearrangement uses TRBV2 and TRBJ2-6, with D unresolved. The length of the CDR3 is 14 residues. With 7 bases removed from V and 3 bases from J, the gap between germline ends came to 10 bases. CDR1 and CDR2 (germline): SNHLY, FYNNEI. CDR3 in DNA: TGTGCCAGCACAGGAGTTATTGGGGCCAACGTCCTGACTTTC. It is translated as CASTGVIGANVLTF.

The chain links TRBV5-4 to TRBJ2-1, with unresolved D. The ends were cut back, 4 bases at V and 6 bases at J, with 14 bases in the middle. CDR1 SGHNT and CDR2 YYREEE come from the germline V gene (reference sequence). The CDR3 covers 14 residues. The DNA for the CDR3 is TGTGCCAGCAGCGGGCGCGTCCTCGGCAATGAGCAGTTCTTC. Translated, it gives CASSGRVLGNEQFF.

V usage is TRBV27 and J usage is TRBJ2-7; D remains ambiguous. The CDR3 runs 11 residues. V lost 2 bases and J lost 2, with 1 base in between. Germline CDR1 and CDR2: MNHEY and SMNVEV (reference sequence). The CDR3 nucleotides are TGTGCCAGCAGTTTAACCTACGAGCAGTACGTC. Translating gives CASSLTYEQYV.

There are a few counts of this clone. This rearrangement joins TRBV5-4 to TRBJ2-5; TRBD2 matches at 10 bases. Germline values: CDR1 SGHNT, CDR2 YYREEE (reference sequence). The junction had 8 bases not matched to a gene; V was cut back by 4 bases and J by 2 bases. This CDR3 spans 16 amino acids. CDR3 protein: CASSPRLAGRQETQYF. The CDR3 DNA follows: TGTGCCAGCAGCCCCCGACTAGCGGGCCGGCAAGAGACCCAGTACTTC.

The table lists this clone with a few counts. The genes are TRBV7-2 and TRBJ1-3; D unclear. Germline values: CDR1 SGHTA, CDR2 FQGNSA. The V end lost 2 bases, the J end lost 1 base, and 9 bases lay between the germline ends. The CDR3 length is 15 residues. CDR3 sequence: CASSLTVLSGNTIYF. CDR3 in DNA: TGTGCCAGCAGCTTAACAGTGCTTTCTGGAAACACCATATATTTT.

The chain has TRBV18 and TRBJ1-2; D is unresolved. V lost 4 bases, J lost 4 bases, and 7 bases lay in between. CDR3 size: 12 residues. Per the germline V gene, CDR1 is KGHSH and CDR2 is LQKENI. CDR3 in amino acids: CASSRPLYGYTF. The CDR3 DNA sequence: TGTGCCAGCTCACGCCCTCTCTATGGCTACACCTTC.

The V call is TRBV7-9, the J call TRBJ1-1, with a weak D call TRBD1 (5 bases). This CDR3 is 14 amino acids long. The ends were cut back, 4 bases at V and 5 bases at J, with 14 bases in the middle. Germline CDR1 is SEHNR and CDR2 is FQNEAQ (reference sequence). CDR3 in DNA: TGTGCCAGCAGCTGGGGGACGGCCGGGACTGAAGCTTTCTTT. Translating gives CASSWGTAGTEAFF.

The genes are TRBV20-1 and TRBJ1-1; D uncertain. Germline V CDR1 and CDR2: DFQATT, SNEGSKA (reference sequence). The ends were cut back, 0 bases at V and 7 bases at J, with 6 bases in the middle. The length of the CDR3 is 11 residues. The CDR3 protein is CSARDSVEAFF. In nucleotides, the CDR3 is TGCAGTGCTAGAGATTCGGTTGAAGCTTTCTTT.

This clone appeared a few times. V usage is TRBV7-8 and J usage is TRBJ2-7; D unresolved. V lost 5 bases and J 4 bases, leaving 15 bases between the germline ends. Germline V lookup: CDR1 SGHVS, CDR2 FQNEAQ. The CDR3 spans 14 residues. The CDR3 DNA reads as TGTGCCAGCAGCGCTACAGCTTTCGGTTACGAGCAGTACTTC. This gives the protein CASSATAFGYEQYF.

The chain links TRBV30 to TRBJ2-7, with D possibly called TRBD1 or TRBD2 (6 bases each). Per the germline V gene, CDR1 is GTSNPN and CDR2 is SVGIG (reference sequence). Trimming shortened V by 2 bases and J by 0 bases, and 11 bases separated the two germline ends. The CDR3 contains 14 residues. CDR3 nucleotides: TGTGCCTGGAGTAGAGGGGGGTCCTCCTACGAGCAGTACGTC. This translates into CAWSRGGSSYEQYV.

The J gene is TRBJ2-3, the V gene TRBV5-1; D may match TRBD1 or TRBD2 (5 bases each). Trimming stripped 0 bases from V and 0 bases from J, with 17 bases between. The CDR3 extends over 18 amino acids. CDR1 SGHRS and CDR2 YFSETQ come from the germline V gene. The CDR3 nucleotides are TGCGCCAGCAGCTTGGCGGTCTCCCCGGGACCGAGCACAGATACGCAGTATTTT. It codes for CASSLAVSPGPSTDTQYF. The full variable domain, with the rest looked up from reference TRBV5-1 and TRBJ2-3, is KAGVTQTPRYLIKTRGQQVTLSCSPISGHRSVSWYQQTPGQGLQFLFEYFSETQRNKGNFPGRFSGRQFSNSRSEMNVSTLELGDSALYLCASSLAVSPGPSTDTQYFGPGTRLTVL.

This clone was counted only a few times. The genes are TRBV28 and TRBJ2-7; TRBD2 aligns across 10 bases. V shed 8 bases, J shed 4 bases, and the junction held 8 bases outside the gene matches. CDR1 and CDR2 (germline): MDHEN, SYDVKM. The CDR3 is 14 amino acids. The CDR3 nucleotides read TGTGCCAGCTCGTCTCCTAGCGGGGGATACGAGCAGTACGTC. Translated, it gives CASSSPSGGYEQYV.

Note on this clone: The same CDR3 can be traced to other DNA sequences in this sample. The chain has TRBV7-2 and TRBJ1-2; D perhaps matches TRBD1 (5 bases). Germline V gene lookup returns CDR1 SGHTA and CDR2 FQGNSA. This CDR3 is 13 amino acids long. Between the trimmed V and J ends, which lost 1 base and 4 bases, there was a span of 7 bases. CDR3 nucleotide sequence: TGTGCCAGCAGCTTAGGACAGTCCTATGGCTACACCTTC. Its translation is CASSLGQSYGYTF. Full variable domain (outside the CDR3, taken from reference TRBV7-2 and TRBJ1-2): GAGVSQSPSNKVTEKGKDVELRCDPISGHTALYWYRQSLGQGLEFLIYFQGNSAPDKSGLPSDRFSAERTGGSVSTLTIQRTQQEDSAVYLCASSLGQSYGYTFGSGTRLTVV.